These 6 T cell receptor beta chains came from one sample sequenced in a study of metastatic and nonmetastatic thyroid tumors. TCRdb re-called clones via MiXCR from the PCR reads. This sample has around 26,000 clones, with roughly 20% found just once. All patients were untreated before thyroid surgery. Source material: adjacent normal tissue. These receptors originate from a female donor with papillary thyroid cancer or a benign thyroid nodule (not recorded which). Some clones in this sample may be carry-over from other donors' samples.

V and J are TRBV20-1 and TRBJ2-7; maybe TRBD1 (5 bases). From germline, CDR1 is DFQATT and CDR2 SNEGSKA (reference sequence). Trimming shortened V by 7 bases and J by 2 bases, and 12 bases separated the two germline ends. CDR3 length: 12 residues. CDR3 sequence reads: CSGQGRAYEQYF. The CDR3 coding sequence is TGCAGTGGGCAGGGTAGGGCCTACGAGCAGTACTTC.

This clone came up many times. V and J are TRBV10-1 and TRBJ2-6; 12 positions agree with TRBD1. V shed 2 bases, J shed 1 base, and the junction held 3 bases outside the gene matches. CDR3 size: 18 residues. Germline assignment: CDR1 WNHNN and CDR2 SYGVQD (reference sequence). CDR3 in DNA: TGCGCCAGCAGTGAGGGGACAGGGGGCGAATCTGGGGCCAACGTCCTGACTTTC. Translated, it gives CASSEGTGGESGANVLTF.

Many counts were recorded for this clone. The chain carries TRBV6-1 and TRBJ1-2; 12 nucleotides match TRBD1. V lost 3 bases, J lost 5 bases, and 7 bases stayed unmatched. Germline values: CDR1 MNHNS, CDR2 SASEGT. This CDR3 region has 16 residues. The CDR3 is CASSDVRGQGAYGYTF. CDR3 DNA: TGTGCCAGCAGTGATGTTAGGGGACAGGGGGCGTATGGCTACACCTTC.

The CDR3 loop is CASRTGIEYGYTF. DNA of the CDR3: TGTGCCAGCAGAACAGGGATAGAGTATGGCTACACCTTC. The genes are TRBV6-1 and TRBJ1-2; tentative D call: TRBD1 (6 bases). The V and J ends lost 6 bases and 5 bases respectively, with 13 bases between them. This CDR3 is 13 amino acids long. The germline V gene has CDR1 MNHNS and CDR2 SASEGT.

This clone qualifies as medium-sized. This chain joins TRBV2 and TRBJ1-6, with 8 bases lining up with TRBD1. With 7 bases clipped from V and 7 bases from J, the junction kept 9 bases outside the gene matches. Germline V gives CDR1 SNHLY, CDR2 FYNNEI. The CDR3 runs to 15 residues. As DNA, the CDR3 is TGTGCCAGCACCCGGACAGGGCCCACGAATTCACCCCTCCACTTT. This translates into CASTRTGPTNSPLHF.

V and J are TRBV27 and TRBJ2-3; no reliable D call. The V gene lost 3 bases and the J gene lost 0 bases, with 16 bases spanning the gap. CDR1 and CDR2 from the germline V gene are MNHEY and SMNVEV (reference sequence). There are 17 residues in the CDR3. CDR3 amino acids: CASSLLGTPSSTDTQYF. CDR3 DNA sequence: TGTGCCAGCAGTTTGCTAGGTACACCCTCGAGCACAGATACGCAGTATTTT.